A single sample is the source of the 12 T cell receptor beta chains below, sequenced in a study of tumor-infiltrating lymphocytes in localized non-small cell lung cancer. Libraries were prepared by immunoSEQ multiplex PCR; TCRdb keeps only in-frame clonotypes and omits some of them. This sample has 21,000 or so clones, with 80% found just once. Sample: lung tumor tissue. All receptors come from a human donor with non-small cell lung cancer.

In this sample, this clone is large. V gene TRBV14 combines with J gene TRBJ1-1; D uncertain. CDR3 length: 13 amino acids. The V and J ends lost 3 bases and 3 bases respectively, with 8 bases between them. Per the germline V gene, CDR1 is SGHDN and CDR2 is FVKESK. The CDR3 is CASSQGRDTEAFF. The CDR3 nucleotides read TGTGCCAGCAGCCAGGGTCGGGACACTGAAGCTTTCTTT. The whole variable domain, remainder taken from reference TRBV14 and TRBJ1-1, is EAGVTQFPSHSVIEKGQTVTLRCDPISGHDNLYWYRRVMGKEIKFLLHFVKESKQDESGMPNNRFLAERTGGTYSTLKVQPAELEDSGVYFCASSQGRDTEAFFGQGTRLTVV.

The chain has TRBV28 and TRBJ1-1; a possible D gene is TRBD1 (5 bases). The CDR3 is made up of 14 amino acids. The germline V gene has CDR1 MDHEN and CDR2 SYDVKM. Between the trimmed V and J ends, which lost 2 bases and 4 bases, there was a span of 11 bases. CDR3 coding DNA: TGTGCCAGCAGTTTAGGACATGCCGGCACTGAAGCTTTCTTT. As protein: CASSLGHAGTEAFF.

The rearrangement uses TRBV5-6 and TRBJ2-5; D is uncertain. Germline loops: CDR1 SGHDT, CDR2 YYEEEE. The V end was cut by 0 bases, the J end by 5 bases, with 20 bases between. This CDR3 is built from 17 residues. The CDR3 coding sequence is TGTGCCAGCAGCTTGGCCCCAAGCGCGAGGTTCCGGGAGACCCAGTACTTC. It specifies CASSLAPSARFRETQYF.

This clone was detected only a few times. The chain couples TRBV29-1 to TRBJ2-1; tentatively, D is TRBD1 (6 bases). The germline V gene encodes CDR1 SQVTM and CDR2 ANQGSEA. V lost 7 bases and J 6 bases, leaving 13 bases between the germline ends. The CDR3 runs to 12 residues. CDR3 nucleotide sequence: TGCAGCGCAACCCTAGGGGGCAATGAGCAGTTCTTC. It codes for CSATLGGNEQFF.

The chain couples TRBV5-1 to TRBJ2-2, with 9 bases fitting TRBD1. Germline CDR1 is SGHRS and CDR2 is YFSETQ. This CDR3 has 14 residues. V lost 4 bases and J lost 6; bases outside the gene matches: 4. The CDR3 reads CASSPQGASGELFF. CDR3 sequence (DNA): TGCGCCAGCAGCCCACAGGGGGCTTCCGGGGAGCTGTTTTTT. Looking up the rest from reference TRBV5-1 and TRBJ2-2 gives the full variable domain: KAGVTQTPRYLIKTRGQQVTLSCSPISGHRSVSWYQQTPGQGLQFLFEYFSETQRNKGNFPGRFSGRQFSNSRSEMNVSTLELGDSALYLCASSPQGASGELFFGEGSRLTVL.

J is TRBJ2-1 and V is TRBV5-6; D gene uncertain. The V end was cut by 2 bases, the J end by 0 bases, with 9 bases between. The CDR3 length is 15 residues. Germline lookup yields CDR1 SGHDT and CDR2 YYEEEE. This CDR3 reads CASSFDWNSYNEQFF. CDR3 coding DNA: TGTGCCAGCAGCTTTGACTGGAACTCCTACAATGAGCAGTTCTTC. The full variable domain, its missing parts supplied by reference TRBV5-6 and TRBJ2-1, is DAGVTQSPTHLIKTRGQQVTLRCSPKSGHDTVSWYQQALGQGPQFIFQYYEEEERQRGNFPDRFSGHQFPNYSSELNVNALLLGDSALYLCASSFDWNSYNEQFFGPGTRLTVL.

This rearrangement joins TRBV27 to TRBJ2-7; 14 positions agree with TRBD2. V lost 5 bases and J lost 5; bases outside the gene matches: 8. Germline V gene lookup returns CDR1 MNHEY and CDR2 SMNVEV (reference sequence). There are 16 residues in the CDR3. CDR3 bases: TGTGCCAGCAGTCTTCGGGGGACTAGCGGGAGCAACGAGCAGTACTTC. Its translation: CASSLRGTSGSNEQYF.

The chain employs TRBV18 and TRBJ2-5; D call uncertain. The V and J ends lost 2 bases and 4 bases respectively, with 8 bases between them. Germline CDR1 reads KGHSH; CDR2 reads LQKENI. The CDR3 sequence is 13 residues long. CDR3 sequence: CASSPGRLETQYF. CDR3 sequence (DNA): TGTGCCAGCTCACCAGGAAGGCTAGAGACCCAGTACTTC.

The chain carries TRBV4-1 and TRBJ2-1; the D call may be TRBD1 or TRBD2 (7 bases each). V gave up 4 bases and J gave up 5 bases, with 18 bases separating them. The germline gives CDR1 MGHRA, CDR2 YSYEKL. The CDR3 totals 16 residues. CDR3 amino acids: CASSRVLATGNNEQFF. CDR3 DNA sequence: TGCGCCAGCAGCCGTGTACTAGCGACAGGGAACAATGAGCAGTTCTTC.

This chain links TRBV28 with TRBJ2-7; TRBD2 aligns across 12 bases. J gave up 1 base and V 4 bases, and 14 bases lay outside the gene matches. The CDR3 contains 19 residues. The germline gives CDR1 MDHEN, CDR2 SYDVKM. The CDR3 loop is CASSSPRTATSGRSYEQYF. CDR3 DNA: TGTGCCAGCAGTTCCCCCCGAACCGCGACTAGCGGGAGATCCTACGAGCAGTACTTC.

The rearrangement uses TRBV4-3 and TRBJ1-2, with 8 positions matching TRBD1. With 3 bases clipped from V and 4 bases from J, the junction kept 10 bases outside the gene matches. CDR3 length: 16 amino acids. Germline V gives CDR1 LGHNA, CDR2 YSLEER. CDR3 region: CASSHLIGQGAYGYTF. The CDR3 DNA follows: TGCGCCAGCAGCCATCTCATCGGACAGGGCGCCTATGGCTACACCTTC.

J is TRBJ2-1 and V is TRBV5-8; TRBD2 aligns across 11 bases. With V trimmed by 5 bases and J by 0 bases, 4 bases remained unmatched. The CDR3 covers 16 residues. Germline V CDR1 and CDR2: SGHTS, YDEGEE. CDR3 bases: TGTGCCAGCAGAACGGGACTAGCGGACTCCTACAATGAGCAGTTCTTC. Protein product: CASRTGLADSYNEQFF.